Reported below is one T cell receptor (beta chain). What it binds is unknown. The CDR3 sequence is 15 residues long. Trimming took off 1 base at V and 0 bases at J, with 10 bases between the two ends. The V gene's germline CDR1 is SGDLS and CDR2 YYNGEE. The data stem from a study of T cell responses to AZD1222 COVID-19 vaccine. Study-level findings and limits: Seropositive at baseline were only a handful of AZD1222 recipients.

The repertoire was sequenced with immunoSEQ multiplex PCR; TCRdb's copy has only in-frame clones and lacks some. The sample lists fewer than 150,000 clones; around 90% were seen once. This chain links TRBV9 with TRBJ2-5; tentatively, D is TRBD1 or TRBD2 (6 bases each). The receptor was derived from an adult who received the AZD1222 COVID-19 vaccine. Source: peripheral blood, taken 28 days after the second AZD1222 dose. The CDR3 DNA sequence: TGTGCCAGCAGCGTAATGCGGGACAACCAAGAGACCCAGTACTTC. Protein: CASSVMRDNQETQYF.